Listed here are 28 T cell receptor beta chains from one sample, sequenced in a study of radiotherapy plus CTLA-4 blockade in lung cancer. Libraries were prepared by immunoSEQ multiplex PCR; TCRdb keeps only in-frame clonotypes and omits some of them. The sample comprises approximately 95,000 clones, approximately 85% of which are singletons, and around 3.5% rests with the top ten. The sample was peripheral blood, taken from a patient treated with radiotherapy plus ipilimumab. These receptors were taken from a human donor with non-small cell lung cancer who had a partial response to radiotherapy plus ipilimumab.

This clone was recorded once. This chain uses TRBV4-1 with TRBJ2-2, with 14 bases lining up with TRBD2. The CDR3 has 18 amino acids. The germline V gene has CDR1 MGHRA and CDR2 YSYEKL. V lost 4 bases to trimming and J lost 2 bases; unmatched junction nucleotides: 6. The CDR3 protein is CASSLTGTSGGNTGELFF. As DNA, the CDR3 is TGCGCCAGCAGCCTCACCGGGACTAGCGGGGGAAACACCGGGGAGCTGTTTTTT.

This chain connects TRBV2 to TRBJ1-1, with 8 bases that match TRBD1. The CDR3 consists of 14 residues. Germline trimming cut 4 bases from V and 5 bases from J; bases unmatched to any gene: 6. Germline V gene sequence: CDR1 SNHLY, CDR2 FYNNEI. The CDR3 coding sequence is TGTGCCAGCAGTGCGGAGCAGGGGGCTACTGAAGCTTTCTTT. It yields the protein CASSAEQGATEAFF.

This chain joins TRBV15 and TRBJ2-1, with 15 positions matching TRBD2. The CDR3 is 20 amino acids. The trim removed 1 base at V and 2 bases at J, leaving 9 bases unmatched. The germline V gene encodes CDR1 LNHNV and CDR2 YYDKDF (reference sequence). CDR3 protein: CATSRVGRTSGGGPYNEQFF. CDR3 DNA: TGTGCCACCAGCAGAGTAGGCAGGACTAGCGGGGGGGGGCCCTACAATGAGCAGTTCTTC. Complete variable domain (other parts from reference TRBV15 and TRBJ2-1): DAMVIQNPRYQVTQFGKPVTLSCSQTLNHNVMYWYQQKSSQAPKLLFHYYDKDFNNEADTPDNFQSRRPNTSFCFLDIRSPGLGDTAMYLCATSRVGRTSGGGPYNEQFFGPGTRLTVL.

The rearrangement links TRBV18 to TRBJ2-1; 11 bases agree with TRBD2. V lost 0 bases, J lost 5 bases, and 9 bases stayed unmatched. The germline gives CDR1 KGHSH, CDR2 LQKENI. CDR3 length: 18 residues. The CDR3 sequence is CASSPPGSSGRFNNEQFF. Written as DNA, the CDR3 is TGTGCCAGCTCACCACCCGGGTCTAGCGGGAGGTTTAACAATGAGCAGTTCTTC.

This sequence joins TRBV28 and TRBJ1-1; D uncertain. The germline V and J ends were trimmed by 4 bases and 3 bases, with 12 bases remaining between them. The CDR3 is made up of 14 amino acids. From germline, CDR1 is MDHEN and CDR2 SYDVKM. CDR3 sequence: CASSSPGSDTEAFF. CDR3 in DNA: TGTGCCAGCAGTTCACCGGGTAGCGACACTGAAGCTTTCTTT. Looking up the rest from reference TRBV28 and TRBJ1-1 gives the full variable domain: DVKVTQSSRYLVKRTGEKVFLECVQDMDHENMFWYRQDPGLGLRLIYFSYDVKMKEKGDIPEGYSVSREKKERFSLILESASTNQTSMYLCASSSPGSDTEAFFGQGTRLTVV.

Here the CDR3 reads CASSLVFSEAFF. DNA for the CDR3: TGTGCCAGCAGCCTAGTATTTTCTGAAGCTTTCTTT. This chain joins TRBV11-2 and TRBJ1-1; no clear D gene. Germline V CDR1 and CDR2: SGHAT, FQNNGV. V lost 5 bases to trimming and J lost 6 bases, with 10 bases between them. The CDR3 totals 12 residues.

The count of this clone is one. J is TRBJ2-7 and V is TRBV7-9; D not resolved. This CDR3 has 11 residues. Germline CDR1 SEHNR, CDR2 FQNEAQ (reference sequence). The V end lost 3 bases, the J end lost 3 bases, and 3 bases lay between the germline ends. This CDR3 is CASSLYYEQYF. CDR3 DNA sequence: TGTGCCAGCAGCTTGTACTACGAGCAGTACTTC. Filled out from reference TRBV7-9 and TRBJ2-7, the complete variable domain reads DTGVSQNPRHKITKRGQNVTFRCDPISEHNRLYWYRQTLGQGPEFLTYFQNEAQLEKSRLLSDRFSAERPKGSFSTLEIQRTEQGDSAMYLCASSLYYEQYFGPGTRLTVT.

The genes are TRBV19 and TRBJ1-6; D may be TRBD1 (6 bases). V was shortened by 6 bases and J by 9 bases, with 21 bases between the two germline ends. Per the germline V gene, CDR1 is LNHDA and CDR2 is SQIVND (reference sequence). This CDR3 contains 16 residues. DNA of the CDR3: TGTGCCAGTAGCAGCCGTAGGGGGGGCGACGGTTCACCCCTCCACTTT. This sequence encodes CASSSRRGGDGSPLHF.

The gene calls are TRBV11-2 and TRBJ2-5, with TRBD2 matching 9 bases. CDR1 and CDR2 (germline): SGHAT, FQNNGV. This CDR3 is 17 amino acids long. With 1 base clipped from V and 3 bases from J, the junction kept 9 bases outside the gene matches. The CDR3 protein is CASSLGGSGRGKETQYF. In DNA, the CDR3 is TGTGCCAGCAGCTTAGGAGGTAGCGGGAGAGGCAAAGAGACCCAGTACTTC.

For this clone: Other DNA sequences in this sample translate to the same CDR3. V and J are TRBV28 and TRBJ1-2, with 11 bases matching TRBD1. V dropped 4 bases and J dropped 8; count of bases not matched to a gene: 3. Germline-derived CDR1 and CDR2 are MDHEN and SYDVKM. There are 13 residues in the CDR3. In DNA form, the CDR3 reads TGTGCCAGCAGTTCGGGACAGGGGGGGGGCTACACCTTC. It codes for CASSSGQGGGYTF.

The chain uses TRBV4-1 and TRBJ2-7, with 9 bases fitting TRBD1. V gave up 4 bases and J gave up 3 bases; unmatched junction bases: 7. CDR1 MGHRA and CDR2 YSYEKL come from the germline V gene. The CDR3 is made up of 15 amino acids. CDR3 amino acids: CASSPRQGGIYEQYF. The CDR3 DNA follows: TGCGCCAGCAGCCCAAGACAGGGGGGGATCTACGAGCAGTACTTC.

The chain recombines TRBV15 with TRBJ1-2; D gene uncertain. This CDR3 is 12 amino acids long. Trimming removed 1 base from V and 8 bases from J, with 8 bases in between. Germline V gives CDR1 LNHNV, CDR2 YYDKDF (reference sequence). The CDR3 loop reads CATSRAGQGYTF. For the CDR3, the DNA is TGTGCCACCAGCAGAGCTGGCCAGGGCTACACCTTC. The full variable domain, its missing parts supplied by reference TRBV15 and TRBJ1-2, is DAMVIQNPRYQVTQFGKPVTLSCSQTLNHNVMYWYQQKSSQAPKLLFHYYDKDFNNEADTPDNFQSRRPNTSFCFLDIRSPGLGDTAMYLCATSRAGQGYTFGSGTRLTVV.

The rearrangement joins TRBV28 to TRBJ1-2, with a possible D match to TRBD1 (6 bases). The CDR3 is 14 residues long. CDR1 and CDR2 (germline): MDHEN, SYDVKM. V was clipped by 3 bases and J by 8 bases, with 16 bases between them. CDR3 in amino acids: CASSFNLGARGYTF. The CDR3 DNA reads as TGTGCCAGCAGTTTTAATCTGGGGGCAAGGGGCTACACCTTC.

This clone was seen only a few times. The V call is TRBV6-1, the J call TRBJ1-5, with D unclear. Germline lookup yields CDR1 MNHNS and CDR2 SASEGT. V was trimmed by 5 bases and J by 3 bases, leaving 14 bases between them. The CDR3 contains 15 residues. CDR3 protein: CASSLQEGNNQPQHF. The CDR3 DNA reads TGTGCCAGCAGTCTACAAGAGGGTAACAATCAGCCCCAGCATTTT.

This clone was found once. The gene calls are TRBV9 and TRBJ1-2; tentative D call: TRBD1 (6 bases). In germline, CDR1 is SGDLS, CDR2 YYNGEE. The ends were cut back, 1 base at V and 7 bases at J, with 14 bases in the middle. CDR3 size: 14 residues. The DNA of the CDR3 is TGTGCCAGCAGCGTATCGCGGCAGGGGACTGGCTACACCTTC. Amino acid sequence: CASSVSRQGTGYTF.

Only a few counts were recorded for this clone. V is TRBV5-6 and J is TRBJ1-2, with D maybe TRBD1 (5 bases). CDR3 length equals 13 residues. Germline loops: CDR1 SGHDT, CDR2 YYEEEE. Trimming pared 4 bases from V and 2 bases from J, leaving 9 bases between. The CDR3 DNA follows: TGTGCCAGCAGCCCTACAGGAAACTATGGCTACACCTTC. This translates into CASSPTGNYGYTF. The full variable domain, completed using reference TRBV5-6 and TRBJ1-2, is DAGVTQSPTHLIKTRGQQVTLRCSPKSGHDTVSWYQQALGQGPQFIFQYYEEEERQRGNFPDRFSGHQFPNYSSELNVNALLLGDSALYLCASSPTGNYGYTFGSGTRLTVV.

The gene calls are TRBV29-1 and TRBJ1-2; TRBD1 aligns across 7 bases. The V gene end was trimmed by 6 bases and the J gene end by 4 bases; junction bases not matched to a gene: 11. The CDR3 is 14 amino acids. The germline V gene encodes CDR1 SQVTM and CDR2 ANQGSEA. For the CDR3, the DNA is TGCAGCGTCCTCAAGACAGGGACGATCTATGGCTACACCTTC. Protein product: CSVLKTGTIYGYTF.

The rearrangement uses TRBV6-1 and TRBJ2-4; TRBD2 is a possible D gene (5 bases). CDR1 and CDR2 (germline): MNHNS, SASEGT. The V end lost 7 bases, the J end lost 3 bases, and 16 bases lay between the germline ends. This CDR3 has 15 amino acids. Here the CDR3 DNA reads TGTGCCAGCACTGACATGGACGGACTCAAAAACATTCAGTACTTC. Protein: CASTDMDGLKNIQYF.

The chain has TRBV6-1 and TRBJ1-5, with D unclear. This CDR3 is built from 14 residues. Germline loops: CDR1 MNHNS, CDR2 SASEGT. V lost 7 bases and J lost 0, with 10 bases in between. The CDR3 sequence: CASTGVLSNQPQHF. The CDR3 nucleotides are TGTGCCAGCACCGGGGTTCTTAGCAATCAGCCCCAGCATTTT.

This clone was observed a few times. This sequence joins TRBV28 and TRBJ2-4, with D perhaps matching TRBD1 (5 bases). In germline, CDR1 is MDHEN, CDR2 SYDVKM. CDR3 length equals 17 residues. Trimming took 6 bases from V and 9 from J, leaving 27 bases between them. The CDR3 region has the DNA TGTGCCAGCAGCTCCTATCCCCGACAGACAATGGTAGGCATTCAGTACTTC. Translating it yields CASSSYPRQTMVGIQYF.

CDR3: CASSVGASGIQETQYF. The DNA for the CDR3 is TGTGCCAGCAGCGTAGGGGCTAGCGGGATTCAAGAGACCCAGTACTTC. J is TRBJ2-5 and V is TRBV9; 9 positions agree with TRBD2. The CDR3 length is 16 residues. V dropped 0 bases and J dropped 2; count of bases not matched to a gene: 5. Germline V gene sequence: CDR1 SGDLS, CDR2 YYNGEE.

The DNA for the CDR3 is TGCAGCGCCCTGGGTGGCAGGGCTTTTAACGAGCAGTACTTC. It translates to CSALGGRAFNEQYF. The chain joins TRBV29-1 to TRBJ2-7, with D maybe TRBD1 (5 bases). This CDR3 has 14 residues. V was cut by 7 bases and J by 5 bases, with 21 bases left in between. Germline values: CDR1 SQVTM, CDR2 ANQGSEA.

V usage is TRBV18 and J usage is TRBJ2-2; 10 bases fit TRBD2. This CDR3 region has 17 residues. The junction had 9 bases not matched to a gene; V was cut back by 3 bases and J by 5 bases. CDR1 and CDR2 (germline): KGHSH, LQKENI. The CDR3 DNA reads TGTGCCAGCTCACCCACTGCTAGCGGGAGAGGTACCGGGGAGCTGTTTTTT. Its translation: CASSPTASGRGTGELFF.

The chain carries TRBV6-1 and TRBJ1-3; TRBD1 agrees at 7 bases. Unmatched junction bases numbered 9, after V lost 10 bases and J lost 0 bases. The CDR3 loop spans 15 amino acids. Germline CDR1 reads MNHNS; CDR2 reads SASEGT. The CDR3 is CATQGGTDSGNTIYF. The CDR3 nucleotides are TGTGCCACTCAGGGCGGGACAGACTCTGGAAACACCATATATTTT.

The CDR3: CASSRSGVRETQYF. The CDR3 nucleotides are TGTGCCAGCAGCCGTTCAGGGGTTCGGGAGACCCAGTACTTC. The genes are TRBV11-3 and TRBJ2-5; D is possibly TRBD1 (6 bases). This CDR3 contains 14 residues. Germline V gene sequence: CDR1 SGHNT, CDR2 YENEEA. The ends were cut back, 5 bases at V and 5 bases at J, with 15 bases in the middle.

J is TRBJ2-1 and V is TRBV18, with a tentative D call TRBD2 (6 bases). The V gene's germline CDR1 is KGHSH and CDR2 LQKENI. The CDR3 has 15 residues. V lost 2 bases, J lost 4 bases, and 12 bases lay in between. The CDR3 here is CASSPVGTVYNEQFF. The DNA for the CDR3 is TGTGCCAGCTCACCAGTAGGGACTGTATACAATGAGCAGTTCTTC.

The V gene is TRBV7-9, the J gene TRBJ2-2, with 9 bases aligning to TRBD2. The CDR3 length is 16 residues. In germline, CDR1 is SEHNR, CDR2 FQNEAQ (reference sequence). The V and J ends lost 5 bases and 4 bases, in that order; junction bases with no gene match: 8. The CDR3 region is CASSPRLAVSTGELFF. DNA of the CDR3: TGTGCCAGCAGCCCTAGACTAGCGGTGAGCACCGGGGAGCTGTTTTTT.

The V and J genes are TRBV5-6 and TRBJ2-5, with a tentative D call TRBD2 (6 bases). The CDR3 is 15 amino acids. V lost 3 bases, J lost 4 bases, and 16 bases lay in between. Germline assignment: CDR1 SGHDT and CDR2 YYEEEE. CDR3 sequence: CASSWMREAVETQYF. As DNA, the CDR3 is TGTGCCAGCAGCTGGATGAGGGAGGCAGTAGAGACCCAGTACTTC. The variable domain in full, with the rest retrieved from reference TRBV5-6 and TRBJ2-5, is DAGVTQSPTHLIKTRGQQVTLRCSPKSGHDTVSWYQQALGQGPQFIFQYYEEEERQRGNFPDRFSGHQFPNYSSELNVNALLLGDSALYLCASSWMREAVETQYFGPGTRLLVL.